These 9 T cell receptor beta chains share one sample of origin, sequenced in a study of T cell changes during pregnancy in multiple sclerosis. Sequencing was performed with immunoSEQ multiplex PCR; in TCRdb, only in-frame clones are kept and a portion is missing. The profile covers 60,000 to 70,000 clones, with approximately 90% appearing a single time and roughly 1.4% taken by the ten largest. The sequenced sample was peripheral blood, obtained in the second trimester of pregnancy. The receptors shown here come from a female donor with multiple sclerosis, enrolled in a pregnancy study.

The V call is TRBV5-8, the J call TRBJ2-1; possibly TRBD2 for D (5 bases). Germline loops: CDR1 SGHTS, CDR2 YDEGEE. The CDR3 is 15 amino acids. Trimming removed 4 bases at V and 5 bases at J, with 16 bases between. CDR3 sequence (DNA): TGTGCCAGCAGCGGACGAAAGGGAGCGAACAATGAGCAGTTCTTC. This sequence encodes CASSGRKGANNEQFF.

The chain uses TRBV7-8 and TRBJ1-2, with D uncertain. Germline V gives CDR1 SGHVS, CDR2 FQNEAQ. The V end lost 8 bases, the J end lost 5 bases, and 18 bases lay between the germline ends. CDR3 length equals 14 residues. The CDR3 sequence: CASGERVGWYGYTF. CDR3 bases: TGTGCCAGCGGGGAGAGGGTGGGGTGGTATGGCTACACCTTC.

V is TRBV5-4 and J is TRBJ2-5, with 10 bases matching TRBD2. CDR3 length: 15 amino acids. V gave up 2 bases and J gave up 4 bases; unmatched junction bases: 5. Germline CDR1 SGHNT, CDR2 YYREEE (reference sequence). CDR3 region: CASSFKREGLETQYF. CDR3 in DNA: TGTGCCAGCAGCTTCAAGCGGGAGGGACTAGAGACCCAGTACTTC.

This chain joins TRBV29-1 and TRBJ1-2; D unresolved. Germline V gene data show CDR1 as SQVTM and CDR2 as ANQGSEA. This CDR3 is built from 14 residues. V dropped 1 base and J dropped 8 bases, with 17 bases sitting between them. The CDR3 nucleotides are TGCAGCGTTGAAGTTTTTGGGGAGTCGGAGGGCTACACCTTC. This gives the protein CSVEVFGESEGYTF.

The genes are TRBV6-5 and TRBJ2-7, with D perhaps matching TRBD1 (7 bases). CDR3 length: 15 amino acids. CDR1 and CDR2 from the germline V gene are MNHEY and SVGAGI. The V gene lost 8 bases and the J gene lost 3 bases, with 20 bases spanning the gap. The DNA for the CDR3 is TGTGCCAGCTCGGTAGGGACAGCGGGTTTCTACGAGCAGTACTTC. This sequence encodes CASSVGTAGFYEQYF.

The V and J genes are TRBV19 and TRBJ2-7, with a tentative D call TRBD1 (7 bases). V was cut by 5 bases and J by 0 bases, with 14 bases left in between. Germline V gene lookup returns CDR1 LNHDA and CDR2 SQIVND (reference sequence). This CDR3 contains 15 residues. CDR3 in DNA: TGTGCCAGTAGTCCCCAGGGGGGCCTCTCCTACGAGCAGTACTTC. Protein sequence: CASSPQGGLSYEQYF. The whole variable domain, remainder taken from reference TRBV19 and TRBJ2-7, is DGGITQSPKYLFRKEGQNVTLSCEQNLNHDAMYWYRQDPGQGLRLIYYSQIVNDFQKGDIAEGYSVSREKKESFPLTVTSAQKNPTAFYLCASSPQGGLSYEQYFGPGTRLTVT.

V gene TRBV6-5 combines with J gene TRBJ2-1; 9 bases are shared with TRBD2. Losses at the gene ends were 2 bases for V and 7 bases for J; bases not matched to a gene: 6. This CDR3 is built from 15 residues. From germline, CDR1 is MNHEY and CDR2 SVGAGI. The CDR3 region is CASSYQAGGGNEQFF. In DNA, the CDR3 is TGTGCCAGCAGTTACCAAGCGGGGGGAGGGAATGAGCAGTTCTTC.

The V gene is TRBV27, the J gene TRBJ1-2, with D unclear. Looked up from germline, CDR1 is MNHEY and CDR2 is SMNVEV (reference sequence). There are 14 residues in the CDR3. Trimming pared 0 bases from V and 4 bases from J, leaving 9 bases between. The CDR3 DNA reads TGTGCCAGCAGTTTATCAGCCTTCGGCTATGGCTACACCTTC. This encodes CASSLSAFGYGYTF.

This chain connects TRBV18 to TRBJ2-7; TRBD2 aligns across 13 bases. V lost 4 bases to trimming and J lost 5 bases; unmatched junction nucleotides: 17. The CDR3 extends over 19 amino acids. Germline-derived CDR1 and CDR2 are KGHSH and LQKENI. The CDR3 DNA reads TGTGCCAGCTCACTCCGGACTAGCGGGAGAGCCGCCGTGCTCCACGAGCAGTACTTC. Translated, it gives CASSLRTSGRAAVLHEQYF. Filled out from reference TRBV18 and TRBJ2-7, the complete variable domain reads NAGVMQNPRHLVRRRGQEARLRCSPMKGHSHVYWYRQLPEEGLKFMVYLQKENIIDESGMPKERFSAEFPKEGPSILRIQQVVRGDSAAYFCASSLRTSGRAAVLHEQYFGPGTRLTVT.